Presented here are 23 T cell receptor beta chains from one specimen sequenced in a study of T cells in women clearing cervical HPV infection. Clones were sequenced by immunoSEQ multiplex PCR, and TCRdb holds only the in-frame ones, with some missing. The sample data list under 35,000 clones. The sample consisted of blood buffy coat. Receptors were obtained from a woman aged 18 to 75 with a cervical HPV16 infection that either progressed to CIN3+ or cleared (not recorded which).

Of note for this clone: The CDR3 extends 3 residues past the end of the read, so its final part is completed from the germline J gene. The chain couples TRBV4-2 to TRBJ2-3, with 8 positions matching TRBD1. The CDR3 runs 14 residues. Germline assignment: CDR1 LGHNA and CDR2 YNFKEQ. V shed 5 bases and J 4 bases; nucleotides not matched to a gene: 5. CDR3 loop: CASSSGQGADTQYF. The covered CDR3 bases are TGTGCCAGCAGCTCTGGACAGGGCGCAGATACG.

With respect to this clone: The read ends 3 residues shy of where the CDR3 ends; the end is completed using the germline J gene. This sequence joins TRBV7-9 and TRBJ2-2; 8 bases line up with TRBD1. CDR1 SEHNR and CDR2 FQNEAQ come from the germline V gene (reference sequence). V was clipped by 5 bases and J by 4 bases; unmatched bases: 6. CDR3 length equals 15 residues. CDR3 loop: CASSPQGASTGELFF. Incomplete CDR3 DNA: TGTGCCAGCAGCCCGCAGGGGGCCAGCACCGGGGAG.

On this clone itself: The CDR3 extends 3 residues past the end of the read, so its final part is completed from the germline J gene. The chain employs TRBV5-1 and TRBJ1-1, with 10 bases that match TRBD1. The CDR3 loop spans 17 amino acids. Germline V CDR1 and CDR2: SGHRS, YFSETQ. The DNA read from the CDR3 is TGCGCCAGCAGCTTGGGGGCCCCACTCCGGGACAGGGGAGAA. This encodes CASSLGAPLRDRGE. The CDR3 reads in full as CASSLGAPLRDRGEAFF.

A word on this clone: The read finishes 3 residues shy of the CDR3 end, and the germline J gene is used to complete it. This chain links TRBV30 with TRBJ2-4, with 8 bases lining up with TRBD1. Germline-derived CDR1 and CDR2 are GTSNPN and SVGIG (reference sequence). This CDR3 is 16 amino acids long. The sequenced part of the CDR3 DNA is TGTGCCTGGAGTGTACAGGGGGGCTTAGGCATCTATGGT. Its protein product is CAWSVQGGLGIYG. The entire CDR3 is CAWSVQGGLGIYGQYF.

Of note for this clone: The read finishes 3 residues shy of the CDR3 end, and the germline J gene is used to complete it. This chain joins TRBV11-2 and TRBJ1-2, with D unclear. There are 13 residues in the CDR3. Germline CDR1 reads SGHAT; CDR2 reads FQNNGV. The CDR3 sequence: CASSVDLTDTYTF. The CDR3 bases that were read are TGTGCCAGCAGCGTCGACCTCACAGATACC.

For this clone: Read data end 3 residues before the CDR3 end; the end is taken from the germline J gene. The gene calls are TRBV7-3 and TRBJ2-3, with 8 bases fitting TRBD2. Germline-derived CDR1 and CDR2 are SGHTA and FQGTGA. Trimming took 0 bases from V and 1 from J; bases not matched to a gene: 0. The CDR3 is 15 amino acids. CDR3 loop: CASSLTGGGTDTQYF. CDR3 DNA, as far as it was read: TGTGCCAGCAGCTTAACCGGGGGGGGCACAGATACG. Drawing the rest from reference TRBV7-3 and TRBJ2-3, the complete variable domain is GAGVSQTPSNKVTEKGKYVELRCDPISGHTALYWYRQSLGQGPEFLIYFQGTGAADDSGLPNDRFFAVRPEGSVSTLKIQRTERGDSAVYLCASSLTGGGTDTQYFGPGTRLTVL.

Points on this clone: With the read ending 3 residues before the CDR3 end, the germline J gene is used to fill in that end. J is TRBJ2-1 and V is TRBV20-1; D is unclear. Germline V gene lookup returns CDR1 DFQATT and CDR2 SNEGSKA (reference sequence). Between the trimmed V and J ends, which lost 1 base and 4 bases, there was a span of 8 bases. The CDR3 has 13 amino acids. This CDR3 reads CSARVSPYNEQFF. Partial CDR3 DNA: TGCAGTGCTAGAGTGTCCCCTTACAATGAG.

The CDR3 region is CASSLEPGTGDRTDTQYF. CDR3 DNA, as far as it was read: TGTGCCAGCAGTCTCGAGCCCGGGACAGGCGACCGCACAGATACG. The chain couples TRBV28 to TRBJ2-3; 8 bases are a match to TRBD1. The read stops 3 residues short of the end of the CDR3; the missing end is completed from the germline J gene. This CDR3 has 18 amino acids. Germline V lookup: CDR1 MDHEN, CDR2 SYDVKM. Losses at the gene ends were 5 bases for V and 1 base for J; bases not matched to a gene: 14.

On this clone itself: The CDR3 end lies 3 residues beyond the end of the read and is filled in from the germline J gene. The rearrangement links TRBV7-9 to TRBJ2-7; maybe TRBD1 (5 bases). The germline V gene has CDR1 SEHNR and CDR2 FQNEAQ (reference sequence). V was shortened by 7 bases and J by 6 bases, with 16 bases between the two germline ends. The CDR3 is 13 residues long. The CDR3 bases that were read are TGTGCCAGCAACCTGGGCCAGGGCGGCGAG. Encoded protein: CASNLGQGGE. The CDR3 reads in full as CASNLGQGGEQYF.

The part of the CDR3 DNA that was read is TGTGCCAGTAGTAAGTCCCAACAGGGGGCCACTGAA. It codes for CASSKSQQGATE. The whole CDR3 sequence reads CASSKSQQGATEAFF. The chain employs TRBV19 and TRBJ1-1, with 9 nucleotides matching TRBD1. The read finishes 3 residues shy of the CDR3 end, and the germline J gene is used to complete it. The J segment lost 4 bases and the V segment lost 4 bases, leaving 7 bases of the junction unmatched. The CDR3 consists of 15 residues. Per germline, CDR1 LNHDA and CDR2 SQIVND (reference sequence).

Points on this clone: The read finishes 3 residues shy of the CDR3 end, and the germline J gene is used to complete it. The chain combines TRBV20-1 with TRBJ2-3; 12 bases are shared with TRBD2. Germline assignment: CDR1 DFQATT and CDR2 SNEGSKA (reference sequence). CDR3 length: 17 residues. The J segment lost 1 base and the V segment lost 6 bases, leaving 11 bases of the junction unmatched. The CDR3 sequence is CSANGLAGRYRTDTQYF. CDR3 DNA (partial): TGCAGTGCCAACGGACTAGCGGGGCGCTACCGCACAGATACG.

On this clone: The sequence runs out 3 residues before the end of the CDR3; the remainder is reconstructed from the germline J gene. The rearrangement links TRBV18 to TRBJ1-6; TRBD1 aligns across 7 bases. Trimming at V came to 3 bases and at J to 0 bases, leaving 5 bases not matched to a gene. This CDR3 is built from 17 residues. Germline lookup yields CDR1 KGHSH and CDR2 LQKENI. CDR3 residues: CASSPSGQLSYNSPLHF. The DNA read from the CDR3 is TGTGCCAGCTCACCTTCGGGACAGCTCTCCTATAATTCACCC.

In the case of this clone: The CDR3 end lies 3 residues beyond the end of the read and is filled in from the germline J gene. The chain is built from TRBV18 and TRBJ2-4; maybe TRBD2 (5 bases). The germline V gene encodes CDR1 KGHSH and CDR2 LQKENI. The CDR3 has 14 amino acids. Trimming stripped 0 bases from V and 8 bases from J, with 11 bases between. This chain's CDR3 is CASSPPELRDIQYF. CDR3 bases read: TGTGCCAGCTCACCACCGGAACTGAGGGACATT.

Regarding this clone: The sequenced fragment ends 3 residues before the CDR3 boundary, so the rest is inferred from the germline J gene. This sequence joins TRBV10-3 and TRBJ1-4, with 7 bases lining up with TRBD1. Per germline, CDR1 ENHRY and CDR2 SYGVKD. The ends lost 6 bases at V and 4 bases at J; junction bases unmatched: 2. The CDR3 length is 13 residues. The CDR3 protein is CAISDRVNEKLFF. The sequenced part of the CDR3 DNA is TGTGCCATCAGCGACAGGGTTAATGAAAAA.

CDR3 bases read: TGCAGTGCTAGAGATTGGGACATGGGTAGCATTAATGAAAAA. Translated, it gives CSARDWDMGSINEK. The CDR3 in its entirety is CSARDWDMGSINEKLFF. The chain couples TRBV20-1 to TRBJ1-4; D is possibly TRBD1 (6 bases). The sequence runs out 3 residues before the end of the CDR3; the remainder is reconstructed from the germline J gene. Trimming took 0 bases from V and 4 from J, leaving 18 bases between them. Germline CDR1 and CDR2: DFQATT and SNEGSKA (reference sequence). The CDR3 has 17 amino acids.

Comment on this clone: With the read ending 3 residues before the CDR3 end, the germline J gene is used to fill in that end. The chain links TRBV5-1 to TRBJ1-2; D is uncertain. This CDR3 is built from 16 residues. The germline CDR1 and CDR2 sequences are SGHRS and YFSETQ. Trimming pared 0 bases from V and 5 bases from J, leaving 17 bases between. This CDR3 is CASSLGSGTSLYGYTF. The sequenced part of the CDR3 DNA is TGCGCCAGCAGCTTGGGATCAGGCACCTCCCTTTATGGC. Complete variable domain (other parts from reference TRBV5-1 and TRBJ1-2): KAGVTQTPRYLIKTRGQQVTLSCSPISGHRSVSWYQQTPGQGLQFLFEYFSETQRNKGNFPGRFSGRQFSNSRSEMNVSTLELGDSALYLCASSLGSGTSLYGYTFGSGTRLTVV.

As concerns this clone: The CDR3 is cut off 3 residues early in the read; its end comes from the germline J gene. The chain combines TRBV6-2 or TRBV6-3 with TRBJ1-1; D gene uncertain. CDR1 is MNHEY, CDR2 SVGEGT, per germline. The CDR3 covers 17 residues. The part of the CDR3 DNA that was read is TGTGCCAGCAGTTACTCAGTAGCGGGAGGTCCCAAAAACATT. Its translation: CASSYSVAGGPKNI. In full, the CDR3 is CASSYSVAGGPKNIAFF.

The CDR3 is CASSLDGGPTYEQYF. The CDR3 bases that were read are TGTGCCAGCAGCTTAGACGGGGGGCCCACCTACGAG. The chain links TRBV7-9 to TRBJ2-7, with D tentatively TRBD2 (7 bases). Read data end 3 residues before the CDR3 end; the end is taken from the germline J gene. The CDR3 covers 15 residues. CDR1 and CDR2 from the germline V gene are SEHNR and FQNEAQ (reference sequence). V was cut by 1 base and J by 2 bases, with 12 bases left in between.

The CDR3 protein is CATTSGPLGEQYF. CDR3 bases read: TGTGCCACCACCAGCGGTCCCTTAGGCGAG. The rearrangement links TRBV2 to TRBJ2-7, with D perhaps matching TRBD2 (5 bases). The read terminates 3 residues ahead of where the CDR3 ends, so the germline J gene completes it. CDR1 SNHLY and CDR2 FYNNEI come from the germline V gene. Trimming left V 10 bases short and J 6 bases short, with 19 bases between. This CDR3 spans 13 amino acids.

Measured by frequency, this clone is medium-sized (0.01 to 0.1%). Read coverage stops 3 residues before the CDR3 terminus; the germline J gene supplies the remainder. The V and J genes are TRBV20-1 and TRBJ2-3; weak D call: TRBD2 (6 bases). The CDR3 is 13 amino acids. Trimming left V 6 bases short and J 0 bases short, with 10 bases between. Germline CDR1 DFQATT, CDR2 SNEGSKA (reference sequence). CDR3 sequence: CSAYSGSTDTQYF. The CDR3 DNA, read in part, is TGCAGTGCATACAGCGGGAGCACAGATACG.

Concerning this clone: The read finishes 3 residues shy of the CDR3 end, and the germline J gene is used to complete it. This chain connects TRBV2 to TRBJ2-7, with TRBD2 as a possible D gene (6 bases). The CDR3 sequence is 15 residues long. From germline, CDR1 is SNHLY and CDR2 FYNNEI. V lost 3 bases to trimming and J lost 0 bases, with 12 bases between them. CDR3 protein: CASSETEGYSYEQYF. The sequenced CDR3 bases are TGTGCCAGCAGTGAGACGGAGGGTTACTCCTACGAG.

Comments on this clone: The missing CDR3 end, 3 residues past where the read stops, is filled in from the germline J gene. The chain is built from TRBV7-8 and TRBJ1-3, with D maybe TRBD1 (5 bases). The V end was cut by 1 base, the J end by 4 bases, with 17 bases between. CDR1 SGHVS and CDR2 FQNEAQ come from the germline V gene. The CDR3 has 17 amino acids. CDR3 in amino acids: CASSLGFGRESGNTIYF. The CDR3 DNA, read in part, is TGTGCCAGCAGCTTAGGTTTCGGCAGGGAGAGCGGAAACACC.

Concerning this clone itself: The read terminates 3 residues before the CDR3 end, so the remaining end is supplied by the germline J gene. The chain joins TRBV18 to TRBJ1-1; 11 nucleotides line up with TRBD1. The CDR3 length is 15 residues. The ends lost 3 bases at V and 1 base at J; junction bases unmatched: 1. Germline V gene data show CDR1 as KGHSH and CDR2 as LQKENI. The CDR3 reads CASSPGQGANTEAFF. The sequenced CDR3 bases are TGTGCCAGCTCACCCGGACAGGGGGCGAACACTGAA.